These 19 T cell receptor beta chains were all obtained from the same sample, sequenced in a study of blood T cell repertoires in COVID-19. TCRdb's table, derived via immunoSEQ multiplex PCR, lists solely in-frame clones and lacks some. The sample yields about 130,000 clones, about 70% seen once. The sequenced sample consisted of peripheral blood. Source of these receptors: a man in his 60s with acute or convalescent COVID-19.

This chain connects TRBV6-5 to TRBJ1-5; 9 bases map to TRBD1. J lost 6 bases, V lost 6 bases, and 9 bases had no gene match. Germline V gene lookup returns CDR1 MNHEY and CDR2 SVGAGI. The CDR3 totals 15 residues. The CDR3 reads CASSVDRGETQPQHF. The CDR3 coding sequence is TGTGCCAGCAGCGTGGACAGGGGAGAGACTCAGCCCCAGCATTTT.

The chain links TRBV7-2 to TRBJ2-3, with 7 positions matching TRBD2. This CDR3 contains 14 residues. Losses at the gene ends were 5 bases for V and 2 bases for J; bases not matched to a gene: 4. Germline CDR1 reads SGHTA; CDR2 reads FQGNSA. DNA for the CDR3: TGTGCCAGCAGCCTCGGGGGGAACACAGATACGCAGTATTTT. It specifies CASSLGGNTDTQYF. The variable domain in full, with the rest retrieved from reference TRBV7-2 and TRBJ2-3, is GAGVSQSPSNKVTEKGKDVELRCDPISGHTALYWYRQSLGQGLEFLIYFQGNSAPDKSGLPSDRFSAERTGGSVSTLTIQRTQQEDSAVYLCASSLGGNTDTQYFGPGTRLTVL.

This clone has only a few counts. This chain links TRBV9 with TRBJ1-6, with D possibly being TRBD1 (6 bases). V was trimmed by 3 bases and J by 17 bases, leaving 15 bases between them. Looked up from germline, CDR1 is SGDLS and CDR2 is YYNGEE. This CDR3 is 12 amino acids long. The CDR3 loop is CASSANRDTIHF. In DNA form, the CDR3 reads TGTGCCAGCAGCGCTAATAGGGACACGATCCACTTT.

The rearrangement joins TRBV19 to TRBJ1-2, with D perhaps matching TRBD1 (5 bases). The CDR3 is made up of 15 amino acids. Germline assignment: CDR1 LNHDA and CDR2 SQIVND (reference sequence). V was cut by 3 bases and J by 5 bases, with 16 bases left in between. CDR3 bases: TGTGCCAGTAGTATCCATAAGGAGGGGCATTATGGCTACACCTTC. Its protein is CASSIHKEGHYGYTF.

The J gene is TRBJ1-1, the V gene TRBV3-1 (or the pseudogene TRBV3-2); 9 positions agree with TRBD1. The germline V gene has CDR1 LGHDT and CDR2 YNNKEL (reference sequence). This CDR3 has 16 residues. J gave up 0 bases and V 1 base, and 3 bases lay outside the gene matches. CDR3 nucleotides: TGTGCCAGCAGCCAAGGACAGGGGGGGATGAACACTGAAGCTTTCTTT. Amino acid sequence: CASSQGQGGMNTEAFF.

The genes are TRBV10-3 and TRBJ1-2, with 8 bases aligning to TRBD1. Trimming took 5 bases from V and 2 from J; bases not matched to a gene: 1. There are 13 residues in the CDR3. Germline V gene sequence: CDR1 ENHRY, CDR2 SYGVKD. The CDR3 sequence is CAISQGANYGYTF. CDR3 bases: TGTGCCATCAGTCAGGGGGCGAACTATGGCTACACCTTC.

The chain carries TRBV7-9 and TRBJ1-3, with TRBD1 matching over 10 bases. The CDR3 is made up of 15 amino acids. Germline V gene sequence: CDR1 SEHNR, CDR2 FQNEAQ (reference sequence). V lost 5 bases and J lost 7; bases outside the gene matches: 8. CDR3 loop: CASSLPGQGTNTIYF. In DNA, the CDR3 is TGTGCCAGCAGCCTACCGGGACAGGGGACTAACACCATATATTTT.

This clone was counted between two and nine times. V usage is TRBV4-1 and J usage is TRBJ2-3, with 8 bases lining up with TRBD2. The V gene end was trimmed by 3 bases and the J gene end by 0 bases; junction bases not matched to a gene: 11. This CDR3 comprises 18 residues. The germline V gene encodes CDR1 MGHRA and CDR2 YSYEKL. CDR3 DNA: TGCGCCAGCAGCCAGTATGCCTCAAGCGGGAGCAGCACAGATACGCAGTATTTT. As protein: CASSQYASSGSSTDTQYF.

This clone was found once. This chain connects TRBV7-3 to TRBJ1-1, with 9 bases matching TRBD1. CDR3 length equals 13 residues. Germline V CDR1 and CDR2: SGHTA, FQGTGA. V was clipped by 3 bases and J by 11 bases; unmatched bases: 7. The CDR3 sequence: CASSFDRDRDAFF. CDR3 in DNA: TGTGCCAGCAGCTTTGACCGGGACAGGGACGCTTTCTTT. The full variable domain, completed using reference TRBV7-3 and TRBJ1-1, is GAGVSQTPSNKVTEKGKYVELRCDPISGHTALYWYRQSLGQGPEFLIYFQGTGAADDSGLPNDRFFAVRPEGSVSTLKIQRTERGDSAVYLCASSFDRDRDAFFGQGTRLTVV.

The V gene is TRBV25-1, the J gene TRBJ1-6; D gene unclear. The CDR3 runs to 15 residues. The V gene lost 6 bases and the J gene lost 7 bases, with 16 bases spanning the gap. Germline CDR1 reads MGHDK; CDR2 reads SYGVNS. The DNA of the CDR3 is TGTGCCAGCAGGGAGTCGGTCGTTGGAAATTCACCCCTCCACTTT. It translates to CASRESVVGNSPLHF.

The rearrangement joins TRBV7-2 to TRBJ1-1, with D possibly matching TRBD1 (5 bases). The length of the CDR3 is 15 residues. Germline CDR1 reads SGHTA; CDR2 reads FQGNSA. V was shortened by 1 base and J by 5 bases, with 14 bases between the two germline ends. This CDR3 is CASSLVSRRGTEAFF. The CDR3 nucleotides are TGTGCCAGCAGCTTAGTCAGCAGACGGGGGACTGAAGCTTTCTTT.

The rearrangement links TRBV27 to TRBJ1-2; 7 bases map to TRBD1. Germline-derived CDR1 and CDR2 are MNHEY and SMNVEV (reference sequence). Losses at the gene ends were 4 bases for V and 5 bases for J; bases not matched to a gene: 7. CDR3 size: 14 residues. The CDR3 bases are TGTGCCAGCAGTTCGACAGGGTTTCCTTATGGCTACACCTTC. Its translation: CASSSTGFPYGYTF.

A few counts support this clone. The chain is built from TRBV6-5 and TRBJ1-4, with TRBD1 as a possible D gene (5 bases). The CDR3 spans 15 residues. CDR1 is MNHEY, CDR2 SVGAGI, per germline. Trimming stripped 6 bases from V and 13 bases from J, with 24 bases between. This CDR3 is CASSPTWGGDARLFF. CDR3 in DNA: TGTGCCAGCAGCCCCACTTGGGGGGGTGACGCTAGACTGTTTTTT.

In its sample, this clone was seen a few times. The CDR3 here is CASSLEQGRDGYTF. CDR3 nucleotide sequence: TGCGCCAGCAGCTTGGAGCAGGGAAGGGATGGCTACACCTTC. V gene TRBV5-1 combines with J gene TRBJ1-2, with a possible D match to TRBD1 (5 bases). The germline gives CDR1 SGHRS, CDR2 YFSETQ. The CDR3 runs 14 residues. The ends were cut back, 0 bases at V and 6 bases at J, with 12 bases in the middle.

The V call is TRBV7-9, the J call TRBJ1-6; D unresolved. The ends were cut back, 5 bases at V and 8 bases at J, with 10 bases in the middle. Looked up from germline, CDR1 is SEHNR and CDR2 is FQNEAQ (reference sequence). This CDR3 has 13 residues. The CDR3 is CASSRGSDSPLHF. CDR3 nucleotide sequence: TGTGCCAGCAGCCGAGGGTCAGATTCACCCCTCCACTTT.

The chain carries TRBV5-1 and TRBJ2-1, with a weak D call TRBD1 (7 bases). CDR3 length equals 16 residues. The V gene's germline CDR1 is SGHRS and CDR2 YFSETQ. V was shortened by 4 bases and J by 10 bases, with 24 bases between the two germline ends. The CDR3 nucleotides are TGCGCCAGCAGCCAGCAGGGGGTTGGGACTCCTAGCGAGCAGTTCTTC. Translation gives CASSQQGVGTPSEQFF.

The gene calls are TRBV19 and TRBJ1-2, with a weak D call TRBD1 (6 bases). CDR1 is LNHDA and CDR2 is SQIVND in the germline V gene (reference sequence). The ends were cut back, 10 bases at V and 8 bases at J, with 17 bases in the middle. The CDR3 sequence is 12 residues long. The CDR3 DNA follows: TGTGCCACCCAGGGGTCTTCTATCGGCTACACCTTC. It translates to CATQGSSIGYTF.

CDR3: CASSPPDRVWQPQHF. CDR3 nucleotides: TGTGCCAGTAGCCCACCCGACAGGGTTTGGCAGCCCCAGCATTTT. The J gene is TRBJ1-5, the V gene TRBV19, with TRBD1 matching over 7 bases. With 6 bases clipped from V and 7 bases from J, the junction kept 12 bases outside the gene matches. This CDR3 has 15 amino acids. Germline lookup yields CDR1 LNHDA and CDR2 SQIVND (reference sequence).

This clone has a count of ten or more. This rearrangement joins TRBV19 to TRBJ2-3; tentatively, D is TRBD2 (6 bases). Germline CDR1 reads LNHDA; CDR2 reads SQIVND (reference sequence). V was trimmed by 6 bases and J by 5 bases, leaving 12 bases between them. The CDR3 loop spans 13 amino acids. CDR3 nucleotides: TGTGCCAGTAGGGCTGGTAGCGGAGATACGCAGTATTTT. Its protein product is CASRAGSGDTQYF.